This T cell receptor beta chain is drawn from a study of graft-versus-host responses after intestinal transplantation. As regards this clone: Its antigen remains unknown.

Repertoires were generated with immunoSEQ multiplex PCR, while TCRdb's copy carries only in-frame clones and drops some. Counted here are under 150,000 clones, around 93% occurring once; the ten biggest clones make up 0.09% to 0.15%. The J segment lost 7 bases and the V segment lost 7 bases, leaving 9 bases of the junction unmatched. Germline-derived CDR1 and CDR2 are SGHAT and FQNNGV. The CDR3 is made up of 14 amino acids. The receptor was isolated from a human donor who received an intestinal transplant. Specimen: unstimulated CD4+ T cells sorted from spleen or lymph node cells, collected before intestinal transplant. V gene TRBV11-2 combines with J gene TRBJ2-1; 8 bases are a match to TRBD2. The CDR3 DNA reads TGTGCCAGCATCGGGACTAGGGCGAAAAATGAGCAGTTCTTC. Its translation: CASIGTRAKNEQFF.